Presented here are 32 T cell receptor beta chains from one specimen sequenced in a study of blood T cell repertoires in COVID-19. Here immunoSEQ multiplex PCR was the method, and the copy in TCRdb shows in-frame clones only, minus some. Of about 120,000 clones detected, about 74% appear once; the ten largest clones hold approximately 7.9%. Sequencing was performed on peripheral blood. These receptors were collected from a human donor in a cohort sampled during active COVID-19.

The rearrangement links TRBV30 to TRBJ2-7; D is perhaps TRBD1 (6 bases). The CDR3 loop spans 15 amino acids. The V gene lost 5 bases and the J gene lost 0 bases, with 17 bases spanning the gap. Looked up from germline, CDR1 is GTSNPN and CDR2 is SVGIG (reference sequence). The CDR3 nucleotides are TGTGCCTGGTTAGGGCTCCGGGACACCTCCTACGAGCAGTACTTC. Amino acids: CAWLGLRDTSYEQYF.

The genes are TRBV19 and TRBJ2-7; 7 bases fit TRBD1. V was clipped by 3 bases and J by 3 bases; unmatched bases: 2. Germline loops: CDR1 LNHDA, CDR2 SQIVND (reference sequence). The CDR3 runs 13 residues. CDR3 bases: TGTGCCAGTAGTATCAACAGGGGCTACGAGCAGTACTTC. Amino acid sequence: CASSINRGYEQYF.

The chain uses TRBV10-3 and TRBJ1-5, with 8 bases identical to TRBD1. This CDR3 has 14 residues. The germline V gene has CDR1 ENHRY and CDR2 SYGVKD. Trimming cost V 4 bases and J 7 bases; bases outside gene matches: 6. The chain's CDR3 is CAISAGTGGQPQHF. As DNA, the CDR3 is TGTGCCATCAGTGCAGGGACAGGAGGCCAGCCCCAGCATTTT.

V and J are TRBV29-1 and TRBJ1-5, with 8 bases identical to TRBD1. Per the germline V gene, CDR1 is SQVTM and CDR2 is ANQGSEA. The CDR3 loop spans 13 amino acids. V was pared by 5 bases and J by 3 bases, with 3 bases of the junction left unmatched. As DNA, the CDR3 is TGCAGCGTTAAGACAGGGGACAATCAGCCCCAGCATTTT. Residues: CSVKTGDNQPQHF.

CDR3 region: CASSATGGLAGVKNIQYF. The DNA for the CDR3 is TGTGCCAGCAGTGCGACAGGCGGACTAGCGGGGGTTAAAAACATTCAGTACTTC. The V gene is TRBV2, the J gene TRBJ2-4; 13 nucleotides match TRBD2. Trimming cost V 4 bases and J 4 bases; bases outside gene matches: 10. CDR3 length equals 18 residues. Looked up from germline, CDR1 is SNHLY and CDR2 is FYNNEI.

This chain joins TRBV6-5 and TRBJ1-2, with D possibly matching TRBD1 (6 bases). Per germline, CDR1 MNHEY and CDR2 SVGAGI. CDR3 length equals 12 residues. V was cut by 6 bases and J by 8 bases, with 13 bases left in between. This CDR3 is CASRKTGRGYTF. CDR3 DNA: TGTGCCAGCAGGAAGACAGGACGCGGCTACACCTTC.

The CDR3 loop is CATSEAGGYGYTF. Here the CDR3 DNA reads TGTGCCACCAGTGAGGCAGGGGGATATGGCTACACCTTC. The V call is TRBV24-1, the J call TRBJ1-2; 7 bases agree with TRBD1. Germline-derived CDR1 and CDR2 are KGHDR and SFDVKD. This CDR3 spans 13 amino acids. Trimming cost V 4 bases and J 5 bases; bases outside gene matches: 3.

V and J are TRBV20-1 and TRBJ1-2, with D perhaps TRBD1 (6 bases). V shed 3 bases and J shed 6 bases, with 8 bases lying between them. From germline, CDR1 is DFQATT and CDR2 SNEGSKA (reference sequence). This CDR3 region has 11 residues. This chain's CDR3 is CSASGTNGYTF. The CDR3 nucleotides read TGCAGTGCTAGTGGGACAAATGGCTACACCTTC.

The chain combines TRBV25-1 with TRBJ2-5; the match to TRBD1 covers 9 bases. CDR1 and CDR2 from the germline V gene are MGHDK and SYGVNS. V lost 2 bases to trimming and J lost 5 bases; unmatched junction nucleotides: 6. The length of the CDR3 is 15 residues. In nucleotides, the CDR3 is TGTGCCAGCAGTGAACCACAGGGGGCAGGGGAGACCCAGTACTTC. Protein: CASSEPQGAGETQYF. Filled out from reference TRBV25-1 and TRBJ2-5, the complete variable domain reads EADIYQTPRYLVIGTGKKITLECSQTMGHDKMYWYQQDPGMELHLIHYSYGVNSTEKGDLSSESTVSRIRTEHFPLTLESARPSHTSQYLCASSEPQGAGETQYFGPGTRLLVL.

V is TRBV28 and J is TRBJ2-1; D may be TRBD2 (6 bases). The CDR3 contains 14 residues. Germline V lookup: CDR1 MDHEN, CDR2 SYDVKM. V was shortened by 1 base and J by 7 bases, with 11 bases between the two germline ends. This CDR3 is CASSLSTSWNEQFF. The DNA of the CDR3 is TGTGCCAGCAGTTTATCGACTAGTTGGAATGAGCAGTTCTTC.

This chain uses TRBV18 with TRBJ2-1, with 10 bases aligning to TRBD1. V trimming: 6 bases; J trimming: 9 bases; junction bases outside the gene matches: 11. The CDR3 spans 15 residues. CDR1 is KGHSH and CDR2 is LQKENI in the germline V gene. DNA for the CDR3: TGTGCCAGCTCTCCCCCGGGACAGGGGTATAGTGAGCAGTTCTTC. This encodes CASSPPGQGYSEQFF.

The rearrangement uses TRBV6-7 and TRBJ2-7, with D possibly TRBD2 on 6 matching bases. TRBV6-7 qualifies as an ORF whose function is uncertain. The CDR3 consists of 15 residues. Trimming stripped 2 bases from V and 5 bases from J, with 16 bases between. The CDR3 here is CASSYGWEVNDEQYF. The CDR3 nucleotides are TGTGCCAGCAGTTACGGGTGGGAGGTCAACGACGAGCAGTACTTC.

The chain carries TRBV5-1 and TRBJ1-1; tentatively, D is TRBD1 (6 bases). The CDR3 length is 16 residues. V gave up 3 bases and J gave up 3 bases, with 18 bases separating them. The germline V gene has CDR1 SGHRS and CDR2 YFSETQ. CDR3: CASSSGLGHRDTEAFF. In DNA form, the CDR3 reads TGCGCCAGCAGCTCGGGTTTGGGACACAGGGACACTGAAGCTTTCTTT.

The rearrangement links TRBV19 to TRBJ2-1; 7 bases are shared with TRBD2. V lost 3 bases and J lost 4; bases outside the gene matches: 9. The germline V gene encodes CDR1 LNHDA and CDR2 SQIVND (reference sequence). This CDR3 is 16 amino acids long. CDR3 protein: CASSIGGDPIYNEQFF. The CDR3 region has the DNA TGTGCCAGTAGTATTGGGGGGGACCCTATTTACAATGAGCAGTTCTTC.

This clone was recorded a few times. The chain links TRBV10-3 to TRBJ1-5, with 7 nucleotides matching TRBD1. Looked up from germline, CDR1 is ENHRY and CDR2 is SYGVKD. The V and J ends lost 3 bases and 0 bases, in that order; junction bases with no gene match: 5. The CDR3 is made up of 16 amino acids. CDR3 region: CAISDGQAYSNQPQHF. The CDR3 nucleotides read TGTGCCATCAGTGACGGACAGGCTTATAGCAATCAGCCCCAGCATTTT.

V and J are TRBV6-5 and TRBJ1-4; D remains unclear. The germline CDR1 and CDR2 sequences are MNHEY and SVGAGI. V dropped 0 bases and J dropped 6 bases, with 11 bases sitting between them. This CDR3 is 15 amino acids long. CDR3 residues: CASSYSNPPHEKLFF. CDR3 in DNA: TGTGCCAGCAGTTACTCTAATCCCCCCCATGAAAAACTGTTTTTT.

The J gene is TRBJ2-6, the V gene TRBV6-2 or TRBV6-3; maybe TRBD1 (6 bases). The germline V gene has CDR1 MNHEY and CDR2 SVGEGT. V lost 6 bases to trimming and J lost 2 bases, with 32 bases between them. The CDR3 contains 22 residues. The CDR3 here is CASSLYKGVAPGQRAGANVLTF. The CDR3 DNA reads as TGTGCCAGCAGCCTTTACAAGGGGGTAGCGCCGGGACAAAGAGCTGGGGCCAACGTCCTGACTTTC.

V is TRBV5-8 and J is TRBJ1-2; D is unresolved. Germline CDR1 SGHTS, CDR2 YDEGEE. CDR3 length: 14 amino acids. Trimming shortened V by 1 base and J by 1 base, and 8 bases separated the two germline ends. DNA of the CDR3: TGTGCCAGCAGCTTGCCCGAGGGTAACTATGGCTACACCTTC. Its translation is CASSLPEGNYGYTF. Complete variable domain (other parts from reference TRBV5-8 and TRBJ1-2): EAGVTQSPTHLIKTRGQQATLRCSPISGHTSVYWYQQALGLGLQFLLWYDEGEERNRGNFPPRFSGRQFPNYSSELNVNALELEDSALYLCASSLPEGNYGYTFGSGTRLTVV.

The J gene is TRBJ2-7, the V gene TRBV6-1, with D tentatively TRBD1 (5 bases). Germline V gene data show CDR1 as MNHNS and CDR2 as SASEGT. Trimming pared 2 bases from V and 4 bases from J, leaving 15 bases between. The CDR3 is made up of 15 amino acids. As DNA, the CDR3 is TGTGCCAGCAGTGAATGGGGCGCCCCCCAATACGAGCAGTACTTC. Its protein is CASSEWGAPQYEQYF.

This clone was seen many times. J is TRBJ2-7 and V is TRBV2; possibly TRBD2 for D (6 bases). The CDR3 length is 14 residues. Germline CDR1 SNHLY, CDR2 FYNNEI. V was clipped by 8 bases and J by 6 bases, with 20 bases between them. CDR3 nucleotides: TGTGCCAGCTTGGGGGTAGCGGAAGTACGCGAGCAGTACTTC. Translated, it gives CASLGVAEVREQYF.

V is TRBV5-1 and J is TRBJ1-5, with 8 bases lining up with TRBD1. Germline V lookup: CDR1 SGHRS, CDR2 YFSETQ. The J segment lost 11 bases and the V segment lost 0 bases, leaving 19 bases of the junction unmatched. The CDR3 has 18 amino acids. The CDR3 protein is CASSLEPTGALLVWAQHF. The CDR3 nucleotides read TGCGCCAGCAGCTTGGAACCGACAGGGGCCCTATTGGTTTGGGCCCAGCATTTT.

In this sample, this clone turned up once. The chain uses TRBV6-5 and TRBJ2-7, with 9 bases that match TRBD1. Germline CDR1 and CDR2: MNHEY and SVGAGI. J lost 3 bases, V lost 5 bases, and 5 bases had no gene match. This CDR3 has 14 amino acids. CDR3 region: CASSPRQGGYEQYF. The CDR3, as DNA: TGTGCCAGCAGTCCCCGACAGGGGGGCTACGAGCAGTACTTC.

J is TRBJ1-2 and V is TRBV1; the table gives TRBD1 as D, unverified against the DNA. TRBV1 is a pseudogene. The CDR3 runs to 17 residues. The CDR3 region has the DNA TGCACCAGCAGCCATCTCAGGGGGACAGGGGGCAGCTATGGCTACACCTTC. Amino acid sequence: CTSSHLRGTGGSYGYTF.

V is TRBV6-5 and J is TRBJ2-3; 10 nucleotides line up with TRBD2. V was pared by 4 bases and J by 1 base, with 2 bases of the junction left unmatched. The germline gives CDR1 MNHEY, CDR2 SVGAGI. The CDR3 has 15 amino acids. The CDR3 spells CASSSGTSGTDTQYF. Written as DNA, the CDR3 is TGTGCCAGCAGTTCCGGGACTAGCGGCACAGATACGCAGTATTTT.

This rearrangement joins TRBV28 to TRBJ1-5; D is ambiguous. The CDR3 is 12 amino acids. Germline V gene data show CDR1 as MDHEN and CDR2 as SYDVKM. Trimming pared 3 bases from V and 2 bases from J, leaving 2 bases between. The CDR3 DNA sequence: TGTGCCAGCAGTTTCGGCAATCAGCCCCAGCATTTT. It codes for CASSFGNQPQHF.

V is TRBV2 and J is TRBJ2-5, with TRBD2 as a possible D gene (6 bases). The CDR3 covers 14 residues. Germline V gene sequence: CDR1 SNHLY, CDR2 FYNNEI. V was pared by 6 bases and J by 5 bases, with 16 bases between. CDR3 DNA sequence: TGTGCCAGCAGGAGGGGCGGGGTCGGGGAGACCCAGTACTTC. It encodes CASRRGGVGETQYF.

This chain links TRBV4-2 with TRBJ1-2, with TRBD1 identical over 9 bases. The V and J ends lost 4 bases and 6 bases, in that order; junction bases with no gene match: 6. Germline-derived CDR1 and CDR2 are LGHNA and YNFKEQ. The CDR3 length is 14 residues. CDR3 in amino acids: CASSLLGQGDGYTF. The CDR3 region has the DNA TGTGCCAGCAGCCTCTTGGGACAGGGTGATGGCTACACCTTC.

V and J are TRBV4-1 and TRBJ2-3; 9 bases match TRBD2. The CDR3 runs 14 residues. From germline, CDR1 is MGHRA and CDR2 YSYEKL. J gave up 3 bases and V 4 bases, and 2 bases lay outside the gene matches. CDR3 coding DNA: TGCGCCAGCAGCCCGACTAGCGGTACAGATACGCAGTATTTT. Translated: CASSPTSGTDTQYF.

The rearrangement joins TRBV5-1 to TRBJ2-7, with a possible D match to TRBD2 (5 bases). The CDR3 covers 14 residues. Looked up from germline, CDR1 is SGHRS and CDR2 is YFSETQ. Trimming removed 3 bases from V and 2 bases from J, with 12 bases in between. CDR3 bases: TGCGCCAGCAGCTCAGCCGGGATCCCCTACGAGCAGTACTTC. Amino acids: CASSSAGIPYEQYF.

The rearrangement uses TRBV27 and TRBJ2-7; 9 nucleotides align to TRBD1. This CDR3 is built from 14 residues. V lost 7 bases, J lost 6 bases, and 10 bases stayed unmatched. Germline V gene data show CDR1 as MNHEY and CDR2 as SMNVEV (reference sequence). The DNA for the CDR3 is TGTGCCAGCACCGCGACAGGGGGTGAGAGCGAGCAGTACTTC. Translating it yields CASTATGGESEQYF.

V and J are TRBV28 and TRBJ1-2, with TRBD1 identical over 9 bases. V lost 3 bases, J lost 8 bases, and 4 bases stayed unmatched. Germline lookup yields CDR1 MDHEN and CDR2 SYDVKM. The CDR3 runs 13 residues. The CDR3 is CASSFGQGRGYTF. The CDR3 bases are TGTGCCAGCAGTTTCGGACAGGGGAGAGGCTACACCTTC.

This chain joins TRBV19 and TRBJ2-7, with 10 bases aligning to TRBD2. Losses at the gene ends were 5 bases for V and 4 bases for J; bases not matched to a gene: 14. CDR1 is LNHDA, CDR2 SQIVND, per germline (reference sequence). The CDR3 extends over 17 amino acids. CDR3 loop: CASSSSGGIPPEYEQYF. In DNA form, the CDR3 reads TGTGCCAGTAGTTCTAGCGGGGGCATCCCTCCGGAGTACGAGCAGTACTTC.